What follows are 27 T cell receptor beta chains derived from one specimen sequenced in a study of T-cell reconstitution after alpha-beta-depleted transplantation in children (dated by TCRdb to about 2016). Per the publication, the treatment or condition label means: allogeneic hematopoietic cell transplantation with graft depleted of TCRalphabeta T cells and CD19 B cells. The library was made by PCR. Sequencing used an Illumina HiSeq 2500. TCR library preparation used molecular barcoding, with unique molecular identifiers applied to normalize quantification of the TCRbeta repertoire. TCRdb applied fastp at Q25 and MiXCR to the public reads, then kept only in-frame beta chains. Entries that share a CDR3 protein sequence are merged under the most common genes and DNA. The sample table contains about 980,000 distinct CDR3 sequences; only one count was recorded for about 29% of them. Roughly 27% of the sample comes from the top ten.

The material sequenced was PBMCs, mostly from graft donor cells, taken 360 days after TCRalphabeta/CD19-depleted stem cell transplant. These receptors were obtained from a boy in the first two years of life who had a stem cell transplant for SCID, so the T cells may come from the graft donor.

The chain joins TRBV10-3 to TRBJ1-6, with unresolved D. Germline V gene data show CDR1 as ENHRY and CDR2 as SYGVKD. Trimming removed 1 base at V and 4 bases at J, with 2 bases between. CDR3 length: 13 residues. CDR3: CAISELYNSPLHF. The CDR3, as DNA: TGTGCCATCAGTGAGTTGTATAATTCACCCCTCCACTTT.

This clonotype was found a few times. The chain links TRBV7-2 to TRBJ2-5; 7 bases are shared with TRBD1. The CDR3 spans 15 residues. The germline V gene encodes CDR1 SGHTA and CDR2 FQGNSA. V shed 1 base and J 6 bases; nucleotides not matched to a gene: 8. This CDR3 reads CASSLGRGRGQTQYF. CDR3 DNA sequence: TGTGCCAGCAGCTTAGGACGGGGTAGGGGGCAGACCCAGTACTTC. The complete variable domain, with remaining parts taken from reference TRBV7-2 and TRBJ2-5, reads GAGVSQSPSNKVTEKGKDVELRCDPISGHTALYWYRQSLGQGLEFLIYFQGNSAPDKSGLPSDRFSAERTGGSVSTLTIQRTQQEDSAVYLCASSLGRGRGQTQYFGPGTRLLVL.

The chain uses TRBV11-2 and TRBJ2-7; tentatively, D is TRBD2 (6 bases). V was trimmed by 0 bases and J by 7 bases, leaving 19 bases between them. This CDR3 has 16 residues. In germline, CDR1 is SGHAT, CDR2 FQNNGV. CDR3 sequence (DNA): TGTGCCAGCAGCTTAGATTGGAGGGGAGGAGGGCGGGAGCAGTACTTC. Translating it yields CASSLDWRGGGREQYF.

This clonotype turned up a few times. This chain connects TRBV29-1 to TRBJ2-3; no firm D call. V shed 4 bases and J shed 5 bases, with 10 bases lying between them. The CDR3 totals 12 residues. The germline V gene has CDR1 SQVTM and CDR2 ANQGSEA. The CDR3 DNA follows: TGCAGCGTTGTGCTAGATGGAGATACGCAGTATTTT. It yields the protein CSVVLDGDTQYF.

This chain uses TRBV5-1 with TRBJ1-1; D is uncertain. The CDR3 runs to 16 residues. V shed 6 bases and J shed 0 bases, with 18 bases lying between them. CDR1 and CDR2 (germline): SGHRS, YFSETQ. The CDR3 nucleotides read TGCGCCAGCAAGACCCAAATGGGAGTAATGAACACTGAAGCTTTCTTT. This gives the protein CASKTQMGVMNTEAFF.

The chain carries TRBV5-1 and TRBJ1-4, with unresolved D. The CDR3 spans 14 residues. V was cut by 4 bases and J by 4 bases, with 11 bases left in between. CDR1 and CDR2 from the germline V gene are SGHRS and YFSETQ. The CDR3 DNA reads as TGCGCCAGCAGCCCGGACGGACTTAATGAAAAACTGTTTTTT. Translated, it gives CASSPDGLNEKLFF.

The V gene is TRBV6-4, the J gene TRBJ1-4; D perhaps matches TRBD1 (6 bases). Germline V gives CDR1 MRHNA, CDR2 SNTAGT. V lost 8 bases to trimming and J lost 0 bases, with 25 bases between them. This CDR3 contains 19 residues. The CDR3 loop reads CASRRGGWLGDATNEKLFF. For the CDR3, the DNA is TGTGCCAGCCGAAGAGGGGGGTGGCTAGGGGATGCAACTAATGAAAAACTGTTTTTT.

This rearrangement joins TRBV12-3 or TRBV12-4 to TRBJ1-1; no definite D call. The CDR3 sequence is 13 residues long. The V end lost 6 bases, the J end lost 11 bases, and 19 bases lay between the germline ends. CDR3 residues: CASSPPPKRRAFF. The CDR3 DNA reads as TGTGCCAGCAGCCCACCTCCCAAACGTCGGGCTTTCTTT.

This rearrangement joins TRBV12-3 or TRBV12-4 to TRBJ2-3, with a tentative D call TRBD2 (7 bases). This CDR3 has 17 amino acids. The V gene lost 3 bases and the J gene lost 4 bases, with 20 bases spanning the gap. In DNA form, the CDR3 reads TGTGCCAGCAGTTTGTGGGGGCCCGGGGGGTCCTCAGATACGCAGTATTTT. It yields the protein CASSLWGPGGSSDTQYF.

The V gene is TRBV19, the J gene TRBJ1-2; 8 nucleotides line up with TRBD1. Trimming at V came to 8 bases and at J to 8 bases, leaving 13 bases not matched to a gene. This CDR3 comprises 14 residues. CDR1 is LNHDA, CDR2 SQIVND, per germline (reference sequence). The CDR3 DNA reads TGTGCCAGTGGCCTAGACAGGGGCCCCGTCGGCTACACCTTC. As protein: CASGLDRGPVGYTF.

A few counts support this clonotype. The V call is TRBV6-5, the J call TRBJ2-1, with TRBD1 identical over 8 bases. J was trimmed by 9 bases and V by 5 bases; bases with no gene match: 12. Germline assignment: CDR1 MNHEY and CDR2 SVGAGI. This CDR3 has 15 residues. The CDR3 loop reads CASSPLTHRGTEQFF. The CDR3 DNA is TGTGCCAGCAGTCCTCTAACCCACAGGGGGACTGAGCAGTTCTTC.

The V call is TRBV29-1, the J call TRBJ2-3, with TRBD2 as a possible D gene (7 bases). This CDR3 region has 14 residues. V lost 3 bases, J lost 2 bases, and 12 bases lay in between. From germline, CDR1 is SQVTM and CDR2 ANQGSEA. CDR3 nucleotide sequence: TGCAGCGTTGACTCCGGGGGGCTCACAGATACGCAGTATTTT. As protein: CSVDSGGLTDTQYF.

V usage is TRBV24-1 and J usage is TRBJ2-3, with 10 bases lining up with TRBD2. Trimming removed 3 bases from V and 0 bases from J; junction bases left unmatched: 8. There are 18 residues in the CDR3. Germline-derived CDR1 and CDR2 are KGHDR and SFDVKD. Here the CDR3 DNA reads TGTGCCACCAGTGATCCCTTCACTAGCGGGGTTAGCACAGATACGCAGTATTTT. This codes for CATSDPFTSGVSTDTQYF.

This clonotype was observed a few times. The chain is built from TRBV9 and TRBJ2-1, with a tentative D call TRBD2 (5 bases). Deletions cut 0 bases from V and 4 bases from J, with 11 bases between. The CDR3 has 15 residues. Germline V gene lookup returns CDR1 SGDLS and CDR2 YYNGEE. CDR3 coding DNA: TGTGCCAGCAGCGTAGGGCTAGCCCAATACAATGAGCAGTTCTTC. Translation gives CASSVGLAQYNEQFF.

This clonotype has a handful of counts. The chain combines TRBV5-1 with TRBJ2-5, with D unclear. Germline V gene sequence: CDR1 SGHRS, CDR2 YFSETQ. The CDR3 is made up of 12 amino acids. V dropped 2 bases and J dropped 6 bases, with 8 bases sitting between them. The CDR3 here is CASSFSSQTQYF. CDR3 DNA: TGCGCCAGCAGCTTTTCGTCGCAGACCCAGTACTTC.

This sequence joins TRBV20-1 and TRBJ2-1; D is possibly TRBD2 (6 bases). Germline CDR1 reads DFQATT; CDR2 reads SNEGSKA (reference sequence). V lost 3 bases, J lost 4 bases, and 19 bases lay in between. The CDR3 loop spans 16 amino acids. The CDR3 reads CSARKPAGRPYNEQFF. CDR3 DNA sequence: TGCAGTGCTAGGAAACCAGCGGGCAGACCGTACAATGAGCAGTTCTTC.

This chain links TRBV5-1 with TRBJ2-2; 8 bases are shared with TRBD1. CDR3 size: 17 residues. V was clipped by 3 bases and J by 0 bases; unmatched bases: 7. Germline CDR1 reads SGHRS; CDR2 reads YFSETQ. This chain's CDR3 is CASSSHTGGPNTGELFF. CDR3 bases: TGCGCCAGCAGCTCACATACAGGGGGTCCGAACACCGGGGAGCTGTTTTTT.

This rearrangement joins TRBV6-1 to TRBJ2-4; the D is unclear. With 6 bases removed from V and 8 bases from J, the gap between germline ends came to 11 bases. The CDR3 has 12 amino acids. Germline loops: CDR1 MNHNS, CDR2 SASEGT. DNA of the CDR3: TGTGCCAGCAGACCTGGCTGGGACATTCAGTACTTC. Translating it yields CASRPGWDIQYF.

This chain links TRBV10-3 with TRBJ2-1; 7 nucleotides agree with TRBD1. Looked up from germline, CDR1 is ENHRY and CDR2 is SYGVKD. V was pared by 6 bases and J by 4 bases, with 12 bases of the junction left unmatched. This CDR3 has 16 amino acids. The CDR3 nucleotides read TGTGCCATCAGCGAGCTCGAGGACAGGCCTTACAATGAGCAGTTCTTC. It encodes CAISELEDRPYNEQFF.

This chain joins TRBV4-1 and TRBJ2-1, with 11 bases matching TRBD2. Germline V lookup: CDR1 MGHRA, CDR2 YSYEKL. The trim removed 8 bases at V and 9 bases at J, leaving 12 bases unmatched. CDR3 length: 15 residues. Here the CDR3 reads CASHLNSGGDGEQFF. CDR3 coding DNA: TGCGCCAGCCACCTCAATAGCGGGGGGGATGGTGAGCAGTTCTTC.

The rearrangement joins TRBV3-1 to TRBJ2-7, with a possible D match to TRBD2 (5 bases). V was clipped by 3 bases and J by 6 bases, with 12 bases between them. The germline CDR1 and CDR2 sequences are LGHDT and YNNKEL (reference sequence). The CDR3 length is 13 residues. The CDR3 DNA sequence: TGTGCCAGCAGCCAGCCCACGGGATCCGAGCAGTACTTC. Amino acids: CASSQPTGSEQYF.

This clonotype was counted once. The V call is TRBV29-1, the J call TRBJ1-2, with a weak D call TRBD1 (6 bases). The CDR3 extends over 14 amino acids. Per the germline V gene, CDR1 is SQVTM and CDR2 is ANQGSEA. Trimming removed 7 bases at V and 3 bases at J, with 18 bases between. As DNA, the CDR3 is TGCAGCGCTAAACAGGGTTACCCTGACTATGGCTACACCTTC. Encoded protein: CSAKQGYPDYGYTF.

This clonotype was recorded a few times. The CDR3 sequence: CASSPEGLYEKLFF. CDR3 DNA: TGTGCCAGCTCACCTGAAGGCCTCTATGAAAAACTGTTTTTT. The rearrangement uses TRBV18 and TRBJ1-4; no reliable D call. Trimming removed 3 bases at V and 6 bases at J, with 11 bases between. The CDR3 is 14 residues long. Germline-derived CDR1 and CDR2 are KGHSH and LQKENI.

The V call is TRBV18, the J call TRBJ2-3; D is perhaps TRBD1 or TRBD2 (6 bases each). The length of the CDR3 is 14 residues. The V gene lost 2 bases and the J gene lost 4 bases, with 10 bases spanning the gap. Germline-derived CDR1 and CDR2 are KGHSH and LQKENI. The CDR3 DNA sequence: TGTGCCAGCTCACCAGCCCGGGGGCCAGATACGCAGTATTTT. Its protein product is CASSPARGPDTQYF. The variable domain in full, completed from reference TRBV18 and TRBJ2-3, reads NAGVMQNPRHLVRRRGQEARLRCSPMKGHSHVYWYRQLPEEGLKFMVYLQKENIIDESGMPKERFSAEFPKEGPSILRIQQVVRGDSAAYFCASSPARGPDTQYFGPGTRLTVL.

There are a few counts of this clonotype. The chain has TRBV5-6 and TRBJ2-5; D is unclear. Per germline, CDR1 SGHDT and CDR2 YYEEEE. V gave up 1 base and J gave up 4 bases, with 14 bases separating them. The CDR3 covers 15 residues. The CDR3 DNA is TGTGCCAGCAGCTTGAGGCTGGGTGATATAGAGACCCAGTACTTC. It codes for CASSLRLGDIETQYF.

This clonotype was observed once. The chain uses TRBV28 and TRBJ2-1; the match to TRBD2 covers 10 bases. This CDR3 region has 17 residues. Losses at the gene ends were 2 bases for V and 10 bases for J; bases not matched to a gene: 14. Germline loops: CDR1 MDHEN, CDR2 SYDVKM. CDR3 loop: CASSLRLPSGGADEQFF. The CDR3 bases are TGTGCCAGCAGTTTACGTCTCCCCAGCGGGGGGGCGGACGAGCAGTTCTTC.

The rearrangement links TRBV6-2 or TRBV6-3 to TRBJ2-5; no reliable D call. V was trimmed by 6 bases and J by 7 bases, leaving 18 bases between them. This CDR3 region has 14 residues. Germline V gene data show CDR1 as MNHEY and CDR2 as SVGEGT. The chain's CDR3 is CASSLPDPPRTQYF. Written as DNA, the CDR3 is TGTGCCAGCAGCCTTCCCGACCCTCCTAGGACCCAGTACTTC.